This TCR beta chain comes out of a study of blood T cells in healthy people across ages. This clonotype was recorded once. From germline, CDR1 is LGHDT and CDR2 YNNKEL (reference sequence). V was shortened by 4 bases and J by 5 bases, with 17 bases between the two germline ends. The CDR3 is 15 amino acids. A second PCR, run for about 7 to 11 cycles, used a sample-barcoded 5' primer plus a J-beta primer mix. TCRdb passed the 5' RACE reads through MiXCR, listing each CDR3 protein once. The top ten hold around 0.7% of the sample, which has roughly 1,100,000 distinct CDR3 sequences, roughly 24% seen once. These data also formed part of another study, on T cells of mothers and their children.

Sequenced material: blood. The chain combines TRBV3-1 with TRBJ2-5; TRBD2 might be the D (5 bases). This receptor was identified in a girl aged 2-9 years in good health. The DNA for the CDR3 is TGTGCCAGCAGCCCCCGGAGGCCTCCCTGGGAGACCCAGTACTTC. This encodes CASSPRRPPWETQYF.